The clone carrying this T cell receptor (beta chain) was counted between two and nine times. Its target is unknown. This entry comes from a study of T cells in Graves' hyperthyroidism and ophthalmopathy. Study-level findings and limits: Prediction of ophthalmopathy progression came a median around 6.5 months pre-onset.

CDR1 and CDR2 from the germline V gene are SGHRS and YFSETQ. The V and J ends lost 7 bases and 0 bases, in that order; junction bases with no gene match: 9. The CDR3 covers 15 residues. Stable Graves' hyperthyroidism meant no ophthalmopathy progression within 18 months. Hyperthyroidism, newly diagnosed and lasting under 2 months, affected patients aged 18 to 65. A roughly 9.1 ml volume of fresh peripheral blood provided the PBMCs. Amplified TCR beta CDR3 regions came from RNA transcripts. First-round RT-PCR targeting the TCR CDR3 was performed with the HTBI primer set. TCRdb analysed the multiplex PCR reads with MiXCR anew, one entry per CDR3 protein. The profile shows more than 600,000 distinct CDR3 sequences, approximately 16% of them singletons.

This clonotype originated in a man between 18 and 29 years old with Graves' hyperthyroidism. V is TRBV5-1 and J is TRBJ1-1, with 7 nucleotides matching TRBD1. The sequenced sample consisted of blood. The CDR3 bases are TGCGCCAGCCATACAGGGGCGCCGGTGAACACTGAAGCTTTCTTT. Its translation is CASHTGAPVNTEAFF.